The T cell receptor (beta chain) described here comes from a study of cytomegalovirus exposure and HLA in healthy donors. Study-wide points: The study put 150 to 200 TCR beta chains on its list as cytomegalovirus-associated. Judged likely to be a sequencing artifact was a cluster of highly shared sequence variants.

A remark on this clone: As yet, its antigen is unknown.

PCR amplification relied on 60 Vbeta primers (plus 13 Jbeta primers). Sequencing was performed with immunoSEQ multiplex PCR; in TCRdb, only in-frame clones are kept and a portion is missing. Among about 180,000 clones, 75% to 85% were seen once, and the ten largest hold around 2.4%. The sequencing input was PBMCs. The receptor was derived from a woman in her 30s in good health and CMV-seronegative.

The CDR3 region has the DNA TGTGCCAGCAGCTCCCCCGAAGGCAGGGGGCTAGTAAACACCATATATTTT. Translated, it gives CASSSPEGRGLVNTIYF. The V call is TRBV11-2, the J call TRBJ1-3, with 8 bases identical to TRBD1. With V trimmed by 4 bases and J by 6 bases, 14 bases remained unmatched. Germline V gene lookup returns CDR1 SGHAT and CDR2 FQNNGV. This CDR3 comprises 17 residues.